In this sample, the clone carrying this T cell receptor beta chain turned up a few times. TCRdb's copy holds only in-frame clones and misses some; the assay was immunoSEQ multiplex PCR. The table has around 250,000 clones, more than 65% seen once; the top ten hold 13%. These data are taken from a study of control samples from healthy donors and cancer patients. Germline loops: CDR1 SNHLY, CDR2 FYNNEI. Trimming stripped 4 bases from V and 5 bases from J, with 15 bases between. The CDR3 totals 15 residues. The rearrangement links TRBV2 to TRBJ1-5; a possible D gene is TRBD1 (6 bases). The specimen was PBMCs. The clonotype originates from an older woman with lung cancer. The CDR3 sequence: CASSVLTGGDQPQHF. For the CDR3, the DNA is TGTGCCAGCAGTGTTCTGACAGGAGGGGATCAGCCCCAGCATTTT.